This T cell receptor beta chain comes out of a study of beta chain features in type 1 diabetes. This clone was observed a few times. The target antigen is unknown. Study findings and constraints: Among type 1 diabetes patients, VDJ junctions had fewer insertions and more deletions.

As every portion of the isolated RNA was reverse transcribed, the sequencing read expressed TCRB transcripts. Here immunoSEQ multiplex PCR was the method, and the copy in TCRdb shows in-frame clones only, minus some. The sample lists about 350,000 clones, around a fifth occurring once. Sequencing was performed on naive CD4+ T cells from blood. The sequence came from a young woman in good health.

CDR3 bases: TGTGCCAGCAGCTTGGCCGGTCCCGGGGAGCTGTTTTTT. The encoded protein is CASSLAGPGELFF. The rearrangement joins TRBV5-4 to TRBJ2-2; D gene ambiguous. The germline V and J ends were trimmed by 0 bases and 6 bases, with 6 bases remaining between them. The CDR3 is 13 amino acids. Looked up from germline, CDR1 is SGHNT and CDR2 is YYREEE (reference sequence).